This T cell receptor beta chain is from a study of somatic mutations in cytotoxic T cells in rheumatoid arthritis (dated by TCRdb to about 2017). About the study as a whole: Right after diagnosis and prior to the start of any treatment, more than 25 ml EDTA of peripheral blood was drawn from patients. Median age was essentially the same in the patient group and the control group. A FACSAria II or Sony SH800 was used to flow-sort some V beta antibody-stained T-cell populations at nearly 100% purity, and TCRB sequencing was also done on sorted V beta1+ cells. A total of 65 to 70 rheumatoid arthritis patients and about 20 healthy controls underwent TCRB deep sequencing. In newly diagnosed rheumatoid arthritis without treatment, the study examined if expanded CD8+ T-cell clones harbor somatic mutations, relying on TCRB deep sequencing to characterize clonality.

Summary of the overall study and its limitations: It was unknown which antigens the expanded CD8+ clones targeted, and their absence from virus-specific databases did not exclude viral specificity. CD8+ clonality increased with age in patients (Spearman r ≈ 0.5) but not in healthy controls. Several identical CD8+ TCRB sequences were found in both blood and synovial fluid, and in about an eighth of the roughly 60 patients the largest CD8+ clone exceeded 20% of CD8+ cells. No adjustment for multiple comparisons was made for the slight TRBV07 underrepresentation in patients. There was no significant difference in CD8+ T-cell clonality between rheumatoid arthritis patients and age-matched healthy controls.

Remarks on this clone: What this receptor recognizes is not known. The record has no base qualities; no much larger clone is one base away.

V loses 6 bases at its end and J loses 5 bases; junction bases beyond the gene matches: 4. The CDR3 goes from the cysteine to the phenylalanine over 14 residues. The kept DNA is CDR3 alone, 42 bases in frame from the first base. CDR1 and CDR2 are drawn from the germline V gene (reference sequence): MNHEY, SMNVEV. Positive magnetic bead selection on an AutoMACS was used to isolate CD4+ and CD8+ cells, with flow cytometry used to check purity. A TCR V beta antibody panel was used in flow cytometry to screen first for clonal expansions, which were then characterized by TCRB deep sequencing of sorted CD8+ fractions. Peripheral blood mononuclear cells were isolated by Ficoll-Paque PLUS density gradient separation. DNA was extracted from CD4-enriched, CD8-enriched or PBMC samples with Nucleospin Tissue or Tissue XS kits and quantified with a Qubit 2.0 fluorometer. Sequencing of TCRB CDR3 was done on genomic DNA with the immunoSEQ assay. Concerning the study's data processing: Only a few patient CD8+ clones larger than 1% matched published virus-specific TCRB sequences when compared against them. Only productive TCRB rearrangements were included in the analyses. Defining a clone by its unique TCRB CDR3 sequence, the study calculated clonality as a productive clonality index derived from Shannon entropy. Repertoire overlap for a pair of samples was computed from each clone's template counts relative to total templates per sample. V-gene usage measured by flow cytometry correlated with TCRB sequencing V-gene usage, with a Spearman r of roughly 0.64. TCRdb obtained this table from immuneACCESS and retained in-frame rearrangements with V and J assigned. These tables miss some clones; where compared with another copy, unresolved V genes account for less than half of the shortfall, and the remainder is unexplained. That table is the source of V, J and clone size, and D and trimming were worked out from the DNA. In all, the sample holds 10,000 or so clones, and roughly 85% of those were seen once. About a third of the sample is taken by the ten largest.

Recombination joined TRBV27 with TRBJ2-7; 13 nucleotides in the junction match TRBD2. The TCR comes from an adult with rheumatoid arthritis. The sequencing sample was made of CD8+ T cells sorted from blood. Read as DNA, the sequence is TGTGCCAGCAGGGGGGGACTAGCGGGAAACGAGCAGTACTTC. The translation is CASRGGLAGNEQYF.